The source of this TCR beta chain is a study of beta chain features in type 1 diabetes. V lost 3 bases and J lost 8, with 8 bases in between. The length of the CDR3 is 12 residues. The germline CDR1 and CDR2 sequences are KGHSH and LQKENI. With regard to this clone: Antigen unknown.

cDNA synthesis used the whole RNA isolate, giving expressed TCRB sequences. Assay: immunoSEQ multiplex PCR; the TCRdb copy retains only in-frame clones and omits some. The sample records hundreds of thousands of clones, 11% to 15% being singletons. Study-level findings and limits: Within each of all four CD4+ subsets, Type 1 diabetes patients had TCRB CDR3s that were moderately but significantly shorter.

The receptor was isolated from a man aged 18 to 29 with type 1 diabetes. The sequencing input was naive CD4+ T cells from blood. The J gene is TRBJ2-1, the V gene TRBV18, with D possibly TRBD2 on 5 matching bases. CDR3 protein: CASSPLRDEQFF. For the CDR3, the DNA is TGTGCCAGCTCACCCCTGAGGGATGAGCAGTTCTTC.